The 28 T cell receptor beta chains below were found in one sample sequenced in a study of cytomegalovirus exposure and HLA in healthy donors. Use of 60 Vbeta and 13 Jbeta primers characterized the PCR. Sequenced by immunoSEQ multiplex PCR; TCRdb stores in-frame clones only, minus some. The sample totals under 200,000 clones. Sequencing was carried out using PBMCs. The receptors derive from a man aged 30 to 39 in good health and CMV-seronegative.

V gene TRBV7-7 combines with J gene TRBJ2-2; tentatively, D is TRBD1 (5 bases). Trimming shortened V by 3 bases and J by 4 bases, and 15 bases separated the two germline ends. The CDR3 spans 16 residues. Germline lookup yields CDR1 SSHAT and CDR2 FNYEAQ (reference sequence). The CDR3 DNA sequence: TGTGCCAGCAGCTTCGCAGACAGTTCGGGCACCGGGGAGCTGTTTTTT. Translating gives CASSFADSSGTGELFF.

The genes are TRBV19 and TRBJ2-7; the match to TRBD1 covers 8 bases. The CDR3 totals 15 residues. Germline lookup yields CDR1 LNHDA and CDR2 SQIVND (reference sequence). V shed 4 bases and J 6 bases; nucleotides not matched to a gene: 11. CDR3 protein: CASSTSGQDHSEQYF. CDR3 DNA: TGTGCCAGTAGTACCTCGGGACAGGACCATAGCGAGCAGTACTTC.

The chain is built from TRBV4-1 and TRBJ2-4; 9 nucleotides line up with TRBD2. This CDR3 spans 16 amino acids. The V segment lost 6 bases and the J segment 4 bases; nucleotides outside the gene matches: 10. Germline V lookup: CDR1 MGHRA, CDR2 YSYEKL. The DNA of the CDR3 is TGCGCCAGCAGGCGAGGCCTAGCGGGGTCGAAAAACATTCAGTACTTC. It codes for CASRRGLAGSKNIQYF.

The gene calls are TRBV28 and TRBJ1-1; possible D gene TRBD1, 6 bases. V was pared by 7 bases and J by 0 bases, with 15 bases between. This CDR3 comprises 15 residues. CDR1 is MDHEN and CDR2 is SYDVKM in the germline V gene. CDR3 in DNA: TGTGCCAGCACCCACAGGGTCTCTATGAACACTGAAGCTTTCTTT. Its translation: CASTHRVSMNTEAFF.

V and J are TRBV6-6 and TRBJ2-5, with D possibly being TRBD1 (6 bases). CDR1 is MNHNY and CDR2 is SVGAGI in the germline V gene (reference sequence). Trimming removed 8 bases from V and 2 bases from J, with 18 bases in between. The length of the CDR3 is 15 residues. The CDR3: CASGQRVAAQETQYF. CDR3 bases: TGTGCCAGCGGACAGAGGGTGGCAGCGCAAGAGACCCAGTACTTC.

V is TRBV7-9 and J is TRBJ1-5, with 11 bases fitting TRBD1. The junction had 2 bases not matched to a gene; V was cut back by 5 bases and J by 5 bases. This CDR3 spans 14 amino acids. Germline CDR1 SEHNR, CDR2 FQNEAQ (reference sequence). CDR3 amino acids: CASSGTGGDQPQHF. The CDR3 DNA follows: TGTGCCAGCAGCGGGACAGGGGGGGATCAGCCCCAGCATTTT.

The V and J genes are TRBV27 and TRBJ2-3, with D possibly being TRBD2 (6 bases). The CDR3 has 18 amino acids. The germline gives CDR1 MNHEY, CDR2 SMNVEV (reference sequence). Trimming shortened V by 3 bases and J by 5 bases, and 24 bases separated the two germline ends. CDR3 protein: CASSFFLYGSPEGDTQYF. For the CDR3, the DNA is TGTGCCAGCAGTTTTTTTCTTTACGGGAGCCCTGAGGGAGATACGCAGTATTTT.

The V gene is TRBV28, the J gene TRBJ1-2; 8 bases match TRBD1. Germline V gene lookup returns CDR1 MDHEN and CDR2 SYDVKM. The CDR3 totals 15 residues. Trimming cost V 8 bases and J 4 bases; bases outside gene matches: 12. CDR3 protein: CASSTGTGRSYGYTF. CDR3 DNA: TGTGCCAGCTCTACCGGGACAGGAAGGTCCTATGGCTACACCTTC.

V usage is TRBV18 and J usage is TRBJ1-4; 11 bases fit TRBD1. V lost 3 bases and J lost 7; bases outside the gene matches: 7. This CDR3 comprises 16 residues. Germline values: CDR1 KGHSH, CDR2 LQKENI. The CDR3 region is CASSPLGQGVGEKLFF. DNA for the CDR3: TGTGCCAGCTCACCCCTGGGACAGGGGGTTGGTGAAAAACTGTTTTTT.

This chain links TRBV2 with TRBJ1-4, with 8 bases identical to TRBD1. In germline, CDR1 is SNHLY, CDR2 FYNNEI. V gave up 2 bases and J gave up 7 bases; unmatched junction bases: 6. The CDR3 runs 15 residues. In nucleotides, the CDR3 is TGTGCCAGCAGTGAACAGGGGGCGAAATCTGAAAAACTGTTTTTT. It yields the protein CASSEQGAKSEKLFF.

The CDR3, as DNA: TGCGCCAGCAAGGGGCAGGGGGCTGCTGAAGCTTTCTTT. Translation gives CASKGQGAAEAFF. The chain has TRBV10-2 and TRBJ1-1, with 8 bases aligning to TRBD1. The CDR3 extends over 13 amino acids. Trimming at V came to 7 bases and at J to 6 bases, leaving 7 bases not matched to a gene. Per the germline V gene, CDR1 is WSHSY and CDR2 is SAAADI.

V and J are TRBV19 and TRBJ1-2; D is possibly TRBD1 (5 bases). V was pared by 6 bases and J by 3 bases, with 11 bases between. Germline CDR1 is LNHDA and CDR2 is SQIVND (reference sequence). The CDR3 covers 13 residues. This CDR3 reads CASSPRGDYGYTF. The CDR3 bases are TGTGCCAGTAGCCCGCGGGGCGACTATGGCTACACCTTC.

On this clone itself: An end of the junction differs from the germline gene, which may be a read error. Other DNA sequences in this sample translate to the same CDR3. V gene TRBV30 combines with J gene TRBJ2-7; D uncertain. CDR3 size: 12 residues. Germline V gene lookup returns CDR1 GTSNPN and CDR2 SVGIG (reference sequence). The CDR3 bases are TGCGCCTGGAGTTCTTCTACCTACGAGCAGTACTTC. As protein: CAWSSSTYEQYF.

The J gene is TRBJ2-1, the V gene TRBV9; 9 positions agree with TRBD1. V was pared by 2 bases and J by 5 bases, with 8 bases of the junction left unmatched. The CDR3 covers 16 residues. Germline CDR1 is SGDLS and CDR2 is YYNGEE. The CDR3 DNA reads as TGTGCCAGCAGCGTCTCCCTACAGGGGGCCAACAATGAGCAGTTCTTC. This translates into CASSVSLQGANNEQFF. Based on the CDR3 plus reference TRBV9 and TRBJ2-1, the full variable domain is DSGVTQTPKHLITATGQRVTLRCSPRSGDLSVYWYQQSLDQGLQFLIQYYNGEERAKGNILERFSAQQFPDLHSELNLSSLELGDSALYFCASSVSLQGANNEQFFGPGTRLTVL.

The chain links TRBV30 to TRBJ2-7; maybe TRBD2 (5 bases). V was pared by 0 bases and J by 1 base, with 10 bases between. Germline V gives CDR1 GTSNPN, CDR2 SVGIG (reference sequence). This CDR3 has 14 amino acids. As DNA, the CDR3 is TGTGCCTGGAGTGTACTCGGGATGTCCTACGAGCAGTACTTC. It encodes CAWSVLGMSYEQYF.

The chain couples TRBV5-1 to TRBJ2-7; possibly TRBD1 for D (6 bases). The germline V and J ends were trimmed by 4 bases and 2 bases, with 16 bases remaining between them. The CDR3 extends over 15 amino acids. CDR1 is SGHRS, CDR2 YFSETQ, per germline. In DNA form, the CDR3 reads TGCGCCAGCAGCCATACATCAGGGGCGGCCTACGAGCAGTACTTC. This translates into CASSHTSGAAYEQYF.

V gene TRBV5-4 combines with J gene TRBJ2-3; TRBD2 might be the D (7 bases). The CDR3 contains 14 residues. The germline V gene encodes CDR1 SGHNT and CDR2 YYREEE (reference sequence). The V end was cut by 4 bases, the J end by 2 bases, with 11 bases between. The CDR3 region is CASSGGANTDTQYF. For the CDR3, the DNA is TGTGCCAGCAGCGGGGGGGCTAACACAGATACGCAGTATTTT.

V usage is TRBV5-6 and J usage is TRBJ2-7; D is possibly TRBD1 (5 bases). Germline loops: CDR1 SGHDT, CDR2 YYEEEE. The CDR3 totals 14 residues. V gave up 0 bases and J gave up 3 bases, with 10 bases separating them. The CDR3 sequence: CASSLVAGNYEQYF. The DNA of the CDR3 is TGTGCCAGCAGCTTGGTGGCAGGGAACTACGAGCAGTACTTC.

The chain has TRBV7-9 and TRBJ1-1; D possibly corresponds to TRBD1 (5 bases). The V gene's germline CDR1 is SEHNR and CDR2 FQNEAQ (reference sequence). There are 14 residues in the CDR3. Trimming pared 7 bases from V and 2 bases from J, leaving 14 bases between. Here the CDR3 DNA reads TGTGCCAGCACCCTAGGCGGGGCTAACACTGAAGCTTTCTTT. This translates into CASTLGGANTEAFF.

This chain connects TRBV5-1 to TRBJ2-3, with D hard to call. V lost 0 bases, J lost 0 bases, and 11 bases lay in between. The length of the CDR3 is 16 residues. Germline CDR1 reads SGHRS; CDR2 reads YFSETQ. CDR3 nucleotides: TGCGCCAGCAGCTTGGGCGACTCTCCTAGCACAGATACGCAGTATTTT. Its translation is CASSLGDSPSTDTQYF.

The chain has TRBV7-9 and TRBJ2-6; 8 bases are a match to TRBD1. With 4 bases clipped from V and 0 bases from J, the junction kept 11 bases outside the gene matches. Germline loops: CDR1 SEHNR, CDR2 FQNEAQ (reference sequence). The CDR3 length is 19 residues. The CDR3 here is CASSYPGQASHSGANVLTF. The CDR3 coding sequence is TGTGCCAGCAGCTACCCGGGACAGGCTAGTCACTCTGGGGCCAACGTCCTGACTTTC.

The rearrangement links TRBV28 to TRBJ2-4; possible D gene TRBD1, 8 bases. Per germline, CDR1 MDHEN and CDR2 SYDVKM. The CDR3 consists of 15 residues. The germline V and J ends were trimmed by 5 bases and 7 bases, with 18 bases remaining between them. CDR3 coding DNA: TGTGCCAGCAGTCCCTACAGGGGGGGAGGGAACATTCAGTACTTC. Translating it yields CASSPYRGGGNIQYF. Full variable domain (missing parts from reference TRBV28 and TRBJ2-4): DVKVTQSSRYLVKRTGEKVFLECVQDMDHENMFWYRQDPGLGLRLIYFSYDVKMKEKGDIPEGYSVSREKKERFSLILESASTNQTSMYLCASSPYRGGGNIQYFGAGTRLSVL.

This chain links TRBV11-3 with TRBJ1-1; D is possibly TRBD1 (6 bases). The V and J ends lost 5 bases and 1 base respectively, with 14 bases between them. Germline V gives CDR1 SGHNT, CDR2 YENEEA. This CDR3 is 15 amino acids long. The DNA for the CDR3 is TGTGCCAGCAGCCCCTCGAGACAGGCGAACACTGAAGCTTTCTTT. Encoded protein: CASSPSRQANTEAFF.

The rearrangement joins TRBV2 to TRBJ2-3, with 10 positions matching TRBD2. This CDR3 has 16 amino acids. V was clipped by 6 bases and J by 2 bases; unmatched bases: 8. Germline V gene data show CDR1 as SNHLY and CDR2 as FYNNEI. As DNA, the CDR3 is TGTGCCAGCAGCGTAGCGGGGGGCCTCTACACAGATACGCAGTATTTT. Its protein product is CASSVAGGLYTDTQYF.

This chain links TRBV30 with TRBJ1-6; a possible D gene is TRBD1 (5 bases). This CDR3 region has 14 residues. The germline CDR1 and CDR2 sequences are GTSNPN and SVGIG (reference sequence). Deletions cut 0 bases from V and 9 bases from J, with 12 bases between. CDR3 protein: CAWSVAGSSSPLHF. CDR3 nucleotide sequence: TGTGCCTGGAGTGTAGCAGGGTCGAGTTCACCCCTCCACTTT.

The rearrangement links TRBV27 to TRBJ2-3; possibly TRBD2 for D (6 bases). The V gene's germline CDR1 is MNHEY and CDR2 SMNVEV (reference sequence). With 1 base removed from V and 2 bases from J, the gap between germline ends came to 7 bases. The CDR3 loop spans 14 amino acids. CDR3 residues: CASSLWEDTDTQYF. CDR3 nucleotide sequence: TGTGCCAGCAGTTTATGGGAGGACACAGATACGCAGTATTTT.

This CDR3 is CASSAGGNEQFF. The CDR3 DNA sequence: TGTGCCAGCAGCGCGGGGGGCAATGAGCAGTTCTTC. V and J are TRBV9 and TRBJ2-1, with 7 bases matching TRBD2. CDR1 SGDLS and CDR2 YYNGEE come from the germline V gene. V lost 3 bases to trimming and J lost 6 bases; unmatched junction nucleotides: 0. The CDR3 extends over 12 amino acids.

Points on this clone: Other DNA variants within this sample encode the same CDR3. This CDR3 is CASSLGGQGGTEAFF. CDR3 nucleotide sequence: TGCGCCAGCAGCTTAGGGGGACAGGGGGGGACTGAAGCTTTCTTT. The chain has TRBV5-1 and TRBJ1-1, with 11 bases aligning to TRBD1. The CDR3 is made up of 15 amino acids. After removal of 2 bases from V and 5 bases from J, the junction contained 5 bases not matched to a gene. CDR1 is SGHRS, CDR2 YFSETQ, per germline.